This entry lists 27 T cell receptor beta chains sequenced from one sample in a study of CD8 T cells in Susac syndrome. Roughly 0.45 to 1 ug RNA was reverse transcribed with random hexamers. TCRdb reprocessed the immunoSEQ multiplex PCR reads with MiXCR, giving one entry per CDR3 protein. Counted here are 350,000 to 550,000 distinct CDR3 sequences, more than 70% occurring once; the ten biggest clones make up under 0.15%. Sequences were obtained from CD8+ T cells from PBMCs. The origin of the receptors is a human donor with multiple sclerosis.

The chain employs TRBV30 and TRBJ2-7; TRBD1 aligns across 9 bases. This CDR3 has 13 amino acids. Germline values: CDR1 GTSNPN, CDR2 SVGIG (reference sequence). V was clipped by 2 bases and J by 6 bases; unmatched bases: 5. CDR3 loop: CAWSWTGAAEQYF. Here the CDR3 DNA reads TGTGCCTGGAGTTGGACAGGGGCCGCCGAGCAGTACTTC.

The gene calls are TRBV6-2 or TRBV6-3 and TRBJ2-1; 7 nucleotides agree with TRBD2. V lost 2 bases and J lost 5; bases outside the gene matches: 6. The germline CDR1 and CDR2 sequences are MNHEY and SVGEGT. The CDR3 is made up of 15 amino acids. CDR3 coding DNA: TGTGCCAGCAGTTACGAGGCTAGCGGCCACAATGAGCAGTTCTTC. Translation gives CASSYEASGHNEQFF.

The chain recombines TRBV19 with TRBJ1-6; D possibly corresponds to TRBD1 (5 bases). The CDR3 has 15 amino acids. Germline CDR1 reads LNHDA; CDR2 reads SQIVND (reference sequence). The ends were cut back, 11 bases at V and 0 bases at J, with 14 bases in the middle. DNA for the CDR3: TGTGCCGGTGGTACCGGGACCTCCTATAATTCACCCCTCCACTTT. Translating it yields CAGGTGTSYNSPLHF.

The chain combines TRBV19 with TRBJ1-1; 7 bases line up with TRBD1. The V gene end was trimmed by 3 bases and the J gene end by 4 bases; junction bases not matched to a gene: 8. The CDR3 consists of 15 residues. The germline V gene encodes CDR1 LNHDA and CDR2 SQIVND (reference sequence). The CDR3 region is CASSIGAGGTTEAFF. The CDR3 bases are TGTGCCAGTAGTATTGGAGCAGGGGGTACCACTGAAGCTTTCTTT. Looking up the rest from reference TRBV19 and TRBJ1-1 gives the full variable domain: DGGITQSPKYLFRKEGQNVTLSCEQNLNHDAMYWYRQDPGQGLRLIYYSQIVNDFQKGDIAEGYSVSREKKESFPLTVTSAQKNPTAFYLCASSIGAGGTTEAFFGQGTRLTVV.

The V gene is TRBV5-6, the J gene TRBJ2-1, with TRBD1 matching 9 bases. The CDR3 has 16 amino acids. The trim removed 4 bases at V and 5 bases at J, leaving 10 bases unmatched. CDR1 is SGHDT and CDR2 is YYEEEE in the germline V gene. The CDR3 region has the DNA TGTGCCAGCAGCCCTGGCAGGGACAGGGAGGACAATGAGCAGTTCTTC. This encodes CASSPGRDREDNEQFF.

V and J are TRBV28 and TRBJ2-1; TRBD2 matches 7 bases. J gave up 4 bases and V 0 bases, and 3 bases lay outside the gene matches. This CDR3 region has 15 residues. The V gene's germline CDR1 is MDHEN and CDR2 SYDVKM. The CDR3 nucleotides are TGTGCCAGCAGTTTATGGTCGGGAGGATACAATGAGCAGTTCTTC. Translating gives CASSLWSGGYNEQFF.

The chain couples TRBV28 to TRBJ2-1, with 10 bases that match TRBD2. CDR3 length: 17 amino acids. J lost 3 bases, V lost 8 bases, and 13 bases had no gene match. Germline CDR1 is MDHEN and CDR2 is SYDVKM. CDR3 amino acids: CASPCRCTSGDYNEQFF. The CDR3, as DNA: TGTGCCAGCCCATGCCGTTGTACTAGCGGGGACTACAATGAGCAGTTCTTC.

The chain has TRBV7-2 and TRBJ1-5, with 7 bases fitting TRBD1. V trimming: 5 bases; J trimming: 4 bases; junction bases outside the gene matches: 5. The CDR3 runs to 14 residues. Germline assignment: CDR1 SGHTA and CDR2 FQGNSA. The CDR3 here is CASSLWDRNQPQHF. CDR3 in DNA: TGTGCCAGCAGCCTTTGGGACAGAAATCAGCCCCAGCATTTT.

J is TRBJ2-7 and V is TRBV27, with a tentative D call TRBD1 (5 bases). This CDR3 has 14 residues. V was trimmed by 3 bases and J by 0 bases, leaving 9 bases between them. Germline V lookup: CDR1 MNHEY, CDR2 SMNVEV (reference sequence). CDR3 loop: CASSFSTGSYEQYF. The CDR3 DNA sequence: TGTGCCAGCAGTTTCAGTACAGGCTCCTACGAGCAGTACTTC.

V usage is TRBV30 and J usage is TRBJ2-1, with 10 bases aligning to TRBD2. The CDR3 totals 15 residues. V lost 3 bases and J lost 0; bases outside the gene matches: 2. The germline V gene encodes CDR1 GTSNPN and CDR2 SVGIG (reference sequence). The CDR3 DNA is TGTGCCTGGAGCCGACTAGCGGGCTCCTACAATGAGCAGTTCTTC. Residues: CAWSRLAGSYNEQFF.

As concerns this clonotype: One end of the junction does not line up with germline, which may come from a read error. V is TRBV25-1 and J is TRBJ1-2, with 12 bases matching TRBD1. The CDR3 is 17 residues long. Germline V gene sequence: CDR1 MGHDK, CDR2 SYGVNS. In DNA form, the CDR3 reads TGTGCCAGCTGTGAATTGGGACAGGGGGCTGGAGGCTATGGCTACACCTTC. Its translation: CASCELGQGAGGYGYTF.

This clonotype was recorded once. J is TRBJ2-7 and V is TRBV28; 11 bases match TRBD2. The CDR3 consists of 14 residues. With 6 bases clipped from V and 3 bases from J, the junction kept 4 bases outside the gene matches. Germline V gives CDR1 MDHEN, CDR2 SYDVKM. Written as DNA, the CDR3 is TGTGCCAGCAGCGTACTAGCGGGAGTCTACGAGCAGTACTTC. Amino acids: CASSVLAGVYEQYF. The full variable domain, with the rest looked up from reference TRBV28 and TRBJ2-7, is DVKVTQSSRYLVKRTGEKVFLECVQDMDHENMFWYRQDPGLGLRLIYFSYDVKMKEKGDIPEGYSVSREKKERFSLILESASTNQTSMYLCASSVLAGVYEQYFGPGTRLTVT.

The rearrangement joins TRBV2 to TRBJ1-5, with D tentatively TRBD1 (6 bases). There are 15 residues in the CDR3. Trimming removed 5 bases at V and 0 bases at J, with 11 bases between. CDR1 is SNHLY, CDR2 FYNNEI, per germline. CDR3 in DNA: TGTGCCAGCAGTTGGGACATCAATAGCAATCAGCCCCAGCATTTT. It specifies CASSWDINSNQPQHF.

J is TRBJ1-4 and V is TRBV20-1, with D maybe TRBD1 (6 bases). Deletions cut 6 bases from V and 3 bases from J, with 20 bases between. This CDR3 region has 16 residues. Germline V gives CDR1 DFQATT, CDR2 SNEGSKA (reference sequence). The CDR3 reads CSAAGAGELANEKLFF. The CDR3 region has the DNA TGCAGTGCGGCCGGAGCAGGGGAGTTAGCTAATGAAAAACTGTTTTTT.

The rearrangement joins TRBV5-5 to TRBJ1-1; D is unresolved. Germline V CDR1 and CDR2: SGHKS, YYEKEE (reference sequence). With 0 bases removed from V and 1 base from J, the gap between germline ends came to 7 bases. The CDR3 totals 14 residues. The CDR3 sequence: CASSLVRENTEAFF. The CDR3 DNA sequence: TGTGCCAGCAGCTTGGTTAGAGAGAACACTGAAGCTTTCTTT.

The V gene is TRBV30, the J gene TRBJ2-3; 11 bases align to TRBD2. The J segment lost 3 bases and the V segment lost 8 bases, leaving 16 bases of the junction unmatched. CDR3 length equals 17 residues. The germline V gene has CDR1 GTSNPN and CDR2 SVGIG (reference sequence). The CDR3 sequence is CARSSGVAGGLTDTQYF. CDR3 nucleotide sequence: TGTGCCCGGTCCTCAGGGGTAGCGGGGGGGCTTACAGATACGCAGTATTTT.

The chain joins TRBV27 to TRBJ1-2, with 8 bases aligning to TRBD1. This CDR3 comprises 14 residues. Germline trimming cut 5 bases from V and 2 bases from J; bases unmatched to any gene: 4. Looked up from germline, CDR1 is MNHEY and CDR2 is SMNVEV (reference sequence). As DNA, the CDR3 is TGTGCCAGCAGTCCATGGACAGGGAACTATGGCTACACCTTC. Its translation is CASSPWTGNYGYTF.

The chain carries TRBV28 and TRBJ2-7; D is ambiguous. The V and J ends lost 2 bases and 4 bases respectively, with 9 bases between them. Germline CDR1 reads MDHEN; CDR2 reads SYDVKM. This CDR3 contains 13 residues. As DNA, the CDR3 is TGTGCCAGCAGTTTAAGCTGGAATTACGAGCAGTACTTC. It encodes CASSLSWNYEQYF.

The rearrangement links TRBV6-1 to TRBJ2-1, with 9 bases fitting TRBD2. This CDR3 has 14 residues. The junction had 5 bases not matched to a gene; V was cut back by 1 base and J by 10 bases. Per the germline V gene, CDR1 is MNHNS and CDR2 is SASEGT. The CDR3 loop is CASSEVISGGEQFF. The CDR3 DNA is TGTGCCAGCAGTGAAGTAATTAGCGGGGGCGAGCAGTTCTTC.

The rearrangement uses TRBV14 and TRBJ2-1, with 9 bases that match TRBD2. The CDR3 has 17 residues. CDR1 SGHDN and CDR2 FVKESK come from the germline V gene. The V segment lost 2 bases and the J segment 8 bases; nucleotides outside the gene matches: 13. CDR3 sequence: CASSQTNPGLAADEQFF. CDR3 nucleotide sequence: TGTGCCAGCAGCCAAACAAACCCGGGACTAGCTGCGGATGAGCAGTTCTTC. Full variable domain (outside the CDR3, taken from reference TRBV14 and TRBJ2-1): EAGVTQFPSHSVIEKGQTVTLRCDPISGHDNLYWYRRVMGKEIKFLLHFVKESKQDESGMPNNRFLAERTGGTYSTLKVQPAELEDSGVYFCASSQTNPGLAADEQFFGPGTRLTVL.

V gene TRBV5-1 combines with J gene TRBJ1-3; D may be TRBD1 (5 bases). In germline, CDR1 is SGHRS, CDR2 YFSETQ. The CDR3 runs 15 residues. Trimming took off 2 bases at V and 2 bases at J, with 11 bases between the two ends. The CDR3 is CASSFRGDAGNTIYF. DNA for the CDR3: TGCGCCAGCAGCTTTCGAGGGGACGCTGGAAACACCATATATTTT. The full variable domain, in which reference TRBV5-1 and TRBJ1-3 provide the parts outside the CDR3, is KAGVTQTPRYLIKTRGQQVTLSCSPISGHRSVSWYQQTPGQGLQFLFEYFSETQRNKGNFPGRFSGRQFSNSRSEMNVSTLELGDSALYLCASSFRGDAGNTIYFGEGSWLTVV.

The chain has TRBV5-6 and TRBJ2-1; D is unresolved. V lost 4 bases and J 4 bases, leaving 6 bases between the germline ends. This CDR3 contains 12 residues. The germline V gene encodes CDR1 SGHDT and CDR2 YYEEEE. Here the CDR3 reads CASSRVYNEQFF. CDR3 bases: TGTGCCAGCAGCCGCGTGTACAATGAGCAGTTCTTC. The entire variable domain, with the rest obtained from reference TRBV5-6 and TRBJ2-1, is as follows: DAGVTQSPTHLIKTRGQQVTLRCSPKSGHDTVSWYQQALGQGPQFIFQYYEEEERQRGNFPDRFSGHQFPNYSSELNVNALLLGDSALYLCASSRVYNEQFFGPGTRLTVL.

The chain employs TRBV4-1 and TRBJ2-3, with D maybe TRBD2 (7 bases). This CDR3 is built from 17 residues. The germline V gene encodes CDR1 MGHRA and CDR2 YSYEKL. V shed 0 bases and J shed 6 bases, with 19 bases lying between them. The CDR3 loop is CASSQEGGGARVDTQYF. The CDR3 DNA is TGCGCCAGCAGCCAAGAGGGAGGGGGGGCCCGAGTGGATACGCAGTATTTT.

The rearrangement links TRBV4-1 to TRBJ2-5, with D perhaps given as TRBD1 or TRBD2 (6 bases each). Germline V lookup: CDR1 MGHRA, CDR2 YSYEKL. Trimming pared 2 bases from V and 5 bases from J, leaving 18 bases between. The CDR3 has 16 residues. CDR3 bases: TGCGCCAGCAGCCAAAAGCCGAGCGGAGGGGGGGAGACCCAGTACTTC. It is translated as CASSQKPSGGGETQYF.

This chain uses TRBV18 with TRBJ2-3; no clear D. Trimming shortened V by 3 bases and J by 0 bases, and 22 bases separated the two germline ends. Per germline, CDR1 KGHSH and CDR2 LQKENI. CDR3 length: 19 amino acids. CDR3 in amino acids: CASSPRLNTPYPSTDTQYF. The CDR3 DNA sequence: TGTGCCAGCTCACCCCGCCTGAACACTCCATATCCTAGCACAGATACGCAGTATTTT. Full variable domain (outside the CDR3, taken from reference TRBV18 and TRBJ2-3): NAGVMQNPRHLVRRRGQEARLRCSPMKGHSHVYWYRQLPEEGLKFMVYLQKENIIDESGMPKERFSAEFPKEGPSILRIQQVVRGDSAAYFCASSPRLNTPYPSTDTQYFGPGTRLTVL.

The rearrangement joins TRBV4-1 to TRBJ1-5; 8 nucleotides match TRBD1. From germline, CDR1 is MGHRA and CDR2 YSYEKL. There are 16 residues in the CDR3. Trimming cost V 0 bases and J 7 bases; bases outside gene matches: 8. The CDR3 DNA sequence: TGCGCCAGCAGCCAAGAGACAGGACAGGGTTACCAGCCCCAGCATTTT. Its protein is CASSQETGQGYQPQHF.

V gene TRBV6-5 combines with J gene TRBJ2-7; no clear D gene. Between the trimmed V and J ends, which lost 7 bases and 1 base, there was a span of 11 bases. CDR3 length: 13 residues. CDR1 is MNHEY and CDR2 is SVGAGI in the germline V gene. The CDR3 DNA reads as TGTGCCAGCACCTGGGGTCCTTCCTACGAGCAGTACTTC. As protein: CASTWGPSYEQYF.